Listed here are 30 T cell receptor beta chains from one sample, sequenced in a study of T-cell reconstitution after alpha-beta-depleted transplantation in children. Researchers prepared the TCRbeta library using unique molecular identifiers, the study reports. From the PCR reads, TCRdb called clonotypes with MiXCR, one entry per CDR3 protein. The sample has approximately 400,000 distinct CDR3 sequences; approximately 11% are singletons. Sequences were derived from PBMCs from the stem cell graft donor, sampled from the stem cell graft. The source is a human donor who donated a stem cell graft to a child with acute myeloid leukemia.

This clonotype was observed a handful of times. The J gene is TRBJ2-4, the V gene TRBV6-1; unclear D gene. The CDR3 totals 14 residues. The germline CDR1 and CDR2 sequences are MNHNS and SASEGT. V lost 1 base, J lost 1 base, and 5 bases lay in between. The DNA for the CDR3 is TGTGCCAGCAGTGAAGTGTACGCCAAAAACATTCAGTACTTC. As protein: CASSEVYAKNIQYF.

V gene TRBV11-2 combines with J gene TRBJ2-1; D may correspond to TRBD1 or TRBD2 (7 bases each). Deletions cut 4 bases from V and 2 bases from J, with 21 bases between. Germline V gene sequence: CDR1 SGHAT, CDR2 FQNNGV. The length of the CDR3 is 18 residues. This chain's CDR3 is CASSSYYPGGGPYNEQFF. The CDR3 DNA reads as TGTGCCAGCAGCTCATATTATCCAGGGGGAGGGCCCTACAATGAGCAGTTCTTC.

This clonotype was seen repeatedly, ten times or more. The chain recombines TRBV12-3 or TRBV12-4 with TRBJ2-1; D may match TRBD1 or TRBD2 (5 bases each). The CDR3 contains 14 residues. The germline V and J ends were trimmed by 5 bases and 5 bases, with 13 bases remaining between them. The CDR3 DNA reads TGTGCCAGCAGTGGGACCGGAAGGGACAATGAGCAGTTCTTC. Translation: CASSGTGRDNEQFF.

This clonotype was counted ten times or more. One end of the junction varies from germline; a read error may be responsible. V usage is TRBV5-1 and J usage is TRBJ2-5, with 7 bases identical to TRBD1. This CDR3 contains 13 residues. Germline CDR1 is SGHRS and CDR2 is YFSETQ. The CDR3 protein is CASRRTGQETQYF. CDR3 nucleotide sequence: TGTGCCAGCAGACGGACAGGCCAAGAGACCCAGTACTTC.

The gene calls are TRBV5-1 and TRBJ1-3; no clear D. The V end lost 4 bases, the J end lost 1 base, and 12 bases lay between the germline ends. The CDR3 spans 15 residues. Per the germline V gene, CDR1 is SGHRS and CDR2 is YFSETQ. The CDR3, as DNA: TGCGCCAGCAGCAATTCAGGCGATTCTGGAAACACCATATATTTT. This translates into CASSNSGDSGNTIYF.

This clonotype was counted many times. The rearrangement joins TRBV5-1 to TRBJ2-3; 9 positions match TRBD1. The CDR3 is 15 amino acids. Germline values: CDR1 SGHRS, CDR2 YFSETQ. V lost 5 bases to trimming and J lost 5 bases; unmatched junction nucleotides: 9. In DNA, the CDR3 is TGCGCCAGCAGAGACGGGACAGGGTGGGGAGATACGCAGTATTTT. It yields the protein CASRDGTGWGDTQYF.

This clonotype has just a few counts. This chain joins TRBV7-8 and TRBJ1-5; D is uncertain. Trimming left V 0 bases short and J 7 bases short, with 16 bases between. Germline lookup yields CDR1 SGHVS and CDR2 FQNEAQ. The length of the CDR3 is 16 residues. The DNA for the CDR3 is TGTGCCAGCAGCTTAGCGGTAGGAGGCACTACCCAGCCCCAGCATTTT. This sequence encodes CASSLAVGGTTQPQHF.

The chain combines TRBV18 with TRBJ2-1, with 7 positions matching TRBD1. J gave up 8 bases and V 4 bases, and 5 bases lay outside the gene matches. The CDR3 contains 13 residues. Germline V gene sequence: CDR1 KGHSH, CDR2 LQKENI. The DNA for the CDR3 is TGTGCCAGCTCACACGGAGACAGGGATGAGCAGTTCTTC. The encoded protein is CASSHGDRDEQFF. Full variable domain (rest looked up from reference TRBV18 and TRBJ2-1): NAGVMQNPRHLVRRRGQEARLRCSPMKGHSHVYWYRQLPEEGLKFMVYLQKENIIDESGMPKERFSAEFPKEGPSILRIQQVVRGDSAAYFCASSHGDRDEQFFGPGTRLTVL.

This sequence joins TRBV12-5 and TRBJ1-1; no firm D call. Germline V gene sequence: CDR1 LGHNT, CDR2 FRNRAP. The CDR3 is made up of 14 amino acids. Deletions cut 2 bases from V and 3 bases from J, with 10 bases between. The CDR3 region is CASGLQVFDTEAFF. The CDR3 coding sequence is TGTGCTAGTGGTTTGCAGGTATTCGACACTGAAGCTTTCTTT.

There are a few counts of this clonotype. This sequence joins TRBV12-3 or TRBV12-4 and TRBJ2-1, with 8 bases fitting TRBD1. The CDR3 is 13 amino acids. V dropped 5 bases and J dropped 5; count of bases not matched to a gene: 2. For the CDR3, the DNA is TGTGCCAGCAGTGACAGGGGACACAATGAGCAGTTCTTC. It specifies CASSDRGHNEQFF.

This clonotype was counted ten times or more. The V gene is TRBV20-1, the J gene TRBJ2-4; D ambiguous. Trimming left V 0 bases short and J 0 bases short, with 3 bases between. The CDR3 sequence is 13 residues long. Germline CDR1 and CDR2: DFQATT and SNEGSKA (reference sequence). The chain's CDR3 is CSARDVAKNIQYF. CDR3 nucleotides: TGCAGTGCTAGAGACGTAGCCAAAAACATTCAGTACTTC.

This rearrangement joins TRBV28 to TRBJ1-5; 10 positions match TRBD1. V was clipped by 6 bases and J by 2 bases; unmatched bases: 13. CDR1 and CDR2 (germline): MDHEN, SYDVKM. The CDR3 length is 18 residues. As DNA, the CDR3 is TGTGCCAGCAGCGTTACCGGGACAGGGGACGTTCGCAATCAGCCCCAGCATTTT. As protein: CASSVTGTGDVRNQPQHF. The full variable domain, with the rest looked up from reference TRBV28 and TRBJ1-5, is DVKVTQSSRYLVKRTGEKVFLECVQDMDHENMFWYRQDPGLGLRLIYFSYDVKMKEKGDIPEGYSVSREKKERFSLILESASTNQTSMYLCASSVTGTGDVRNQPQHFGDGTRLSIL.

The chain is built from TRBV4-2 and TRBJ1-6, with D maybe TRBD1 (5 bases). This CDR3 contains 17 residues. Between the trimmed V and J ends, which lost 0 bases and 5 bases, there was a span of 14 bases. The germline V gene has CDR1 LGHNA and CDR2 YNFKEQ. Here the CDR3 reads CASSQEGAAGNNSPLHF. CDR3 nucleotides: TGTGCCAGCAGCCAAGAGGGTGCGGCAGGGAATAATTCACCCCTCCACTTT.

This clonotype was seen ten or more times. The J gene is TRBJ2-5, the V gene TRBV7-2; D may be TRBD2 (6 bases). From germline, CDR1 is SGHTA and CDR2 FQGNSA. V lost 6 bases, J lost 3 bases, and 11 bases lay in between. The CDR3 loop spans 13 amino acids. In DNA form, the CDR3 reads TGTGCCAGCAGTTCTAGCGTGGAAGAGACCCAGTACTTC. This sequence encodes CASSSSVEETQYF. The complete variable domain, with remaining parts taken from reference TRBV7-2 and TRBJ2-5, reads GAGVSQSPSNKVTEKGKDVELRCDPISGHTALYWYRQSLGQGLEFLIYFQGNSAPDKSGLPSDRFSAERTGGSVSTLTIQRTQQEDSAVYLCASSSSVEETQYFGPGTRLLVL.

This clonotype was counted only a few times. The V gene is TRBV20-1, the J gene TRBJ2-7; TRBD2 aligns across 7 bases. Germline CDR1 reads DFQATT; CDR2 reads SNEGSKA (reference sequence). Trimming took 7 bases from V and 1 from J; bases not matched to a gene: 7. This CDR3 has 13 amino acids. The CDR3 DNA is TGCAGTGTCTCGGGAGGTCCTTCCTACGAGCAGTACTTC. Amino acid sequence: CSVSGGPSYEQYF.

This clonotype has a count of ten or more. V gene TRBV20-1 combines with J gene TRBJ2-7; TRBD2 aligns across 11 bases. This CDR3 is built from 15 residues. V dropped 6 bases and J dropped 7; count of bases not matched to a gene: 14. The germline gives CDR1 DFQATT, CDR2 SNEGSKA (reference sequence). The chain's CDR3 is CSARRTSGRGGEQYF. The CDR3 bases are TGCAGTGCGCGTCGTACTAGCGGGAGAGGTGGTGAGCAGTACTTC.

This clonotype was picked up many times. The V gene is TRBV20-1, the J gene TRBJ2-3; D uncertain. The CDR3 sequence is 18 residues long. Looked up from germline, CDR1 is DFQATT and CDR2 is SNEGSKA (reference sequence). With 0 bases removed from V and 0 bases from J, the gap between germline ends came to 19 bases. The CDR3 sequence: CSARDQRPAGASTDTQYF. The CDR3 DNA reads TGCAGTGCTAGAGATCAGCGACCAGCTGGTGCTAGCACAGATACGCAGTATTTT.

The chain uses TRBV5-1 and TRBJ2-1, with TRBD1 as a possible D gene (6 bases). Trimming left V 1 base short and J 6 bases short, with 17 bases between. CDR1 is SGHRS, CDR2 YFSETQ, per germline. This CDR3 is built from 16 residues. The chain's CDR3 is CASSLFGGDLVNEQFF. The CDR3 DNA reads TGCGCCAGCAGCTTGTTTGGGGGCGATCTCGTCAATGAGCAGTTCTTC.

The chain has TRBV7-8 and TRBJ1-5; D not resolved. The CDR3 is made up of 15 amino acids. V was shortened by 2 bases and J by 1 base, with 9 bases between the two germline ends. Per germline, CDR1 SGHVS and CDR2 FQNEAQ. CDR3: CASSLWRFSNQPQHF. The CDR3 DNA sequence: TGTGCCAGCAGCTTATGGCGCTTCAGCAATCAGCCCCAGCATTTT.

This clonotype has only a few counts. The V call is TRBV18, the J call TRBJ2-5, with D uncertain. Trimming removed 3 bases at V and 1 base at J, with 12 bases between. Germline V gene data show CDR1 as KGHSH and CDR2 as LQKENI. This CDR3 is built from 15 residues. CDR3 residues: CASSPSEPPQETQYF. The DNA of the CDR3 is TGTGCCAGCTCACCGTCGGAACCGCCCCAAGAGACCCAGTACTTC.

At least ten counts were recorded for this clonotype. Compared with germline, one end of the junction differs, possibly owing to a read error. CDR3 protein: CASSLGHEQYF. The CDR3 nucleotides are TGTGCCAGCAGTTTAGGCCACGAGCAGTACTTC. The chain employs TRBV11-2 and TRBJ2-7; D not certain. The CDR3 totals 11 residues. Germline V lookup: CDR1 SGHAT, CDR2 FQNNGV.

The V gene is TRBV6-5, the J gene TRBJ1-1; D is ambiguous. In germline, CDR1 is MNHEY, CDR2 SVGAGI. The ends were cut back, 0 bases at V and 1 base at J, with 6 bases in the middle. The CDR3 consists of 14 residues. CDR3 DNA sequence: TGTGCCAGCAGTTACTCGAGCGAGAACACTGAAGCTTTCTTT. It codes for CASSYSSENTEAFF.

This clonotype has only a few counts. The chain is built from TRBV29-1 and TRBJ2-3, with a weak D call TRBD2 (5 bases). Germline values: CDR1 SQVTM, CDR2 ANQGSEA. The CDR3 runs 13 residues. The ends were cut back, 8 bases at V and 1 base at J, with 13 bases in the middle. The CDR3 here is CSPGLFGTDTQYF. In DNA, the CDR3 is TGCAGCCCCGGACTCTTCGGCACAGATACGCAGTATTTT.

The rearrangement uses TRBV5-5 and TRBJ2-7; D possibly matches TRBD1 or TRBD2 (5 bases each). This CDR3 contains 15 residues. Germline assignment: CDR1 SGHKS and CDR2 YYEKEE (reference sequence). The V and J ends lost 0 bases and 1 base respectively, with 11 bases between them. The DNA of the CDR3 is TGTGCCAGCAGCTTGGTTCAGGGACCTTCCTACGAGCAGTACTTC. It is translated as CASSLVQGPSYEQYF.

This clonotype has a handful of counts. The chain has TRBV20-1 and TRBJ2-7; 7 positions agree with TRBD1. CDR1 and CDR2 (germline): DFQATT, SNEGSKA (reference sequence). The V and J ends lost 5 bases and 2 bases, in that order; junction bases with no gene match: 6. The CDR3 extends over 13 amino acids. Here the CDR3 reads CSAFPGQTYEQYF. The CDR3 DNA follows: TGCAGTGCTTTCCCGGGACAGACCTACGAGCAGTACTTC.

The CDR3 bases are TGCAGTGCTAGTGAACGACAAGAGACCCAGTACTTC. It translates to CSASERQETQYF. V gene TRBV20-1 combines with J gene TRBJ2-5; D gene unclear. Germline CDR1 DFQATT, CDR2 SNEGSKA (reference sequence). The CDR3 loop spans 12 amino acids. Trimming stripped 3 bases from V and 2 bases from J, with 7 bases between.

This clonotype was found a few times. This chain uses TRBV12-5 with TRBJ2-3; 8 nucleotides align to TRBD1. Germline V lookup: CDR1 LGHNT, CDR2 FRNRAP. This CDR3 has 17 residues. Unmatched junction bases numbered 10, after V lost 2 bases and J lost 3 bases. CDR3 residues: CASGLSPGTGITDTQYF. CDR3 DNA sequence: TGTGCTAGTGGTTTGAGTCCGGGGACAGGAATAACAGATACGCAGTATTTT.

V is TRBV30 and J is TRBJ2-1; possibly TRBD1 for D (5 bases). Germline loops: CDR1 GTSNPN, CDR2 SVGIG (reference sequence). The CDR3 loop spans 14 amino acids. The germline V and J ends were trimmed by 0 bases and 9 bases, with 15 bases remaining between them. CDR3 bases: TGTGCCTGGAGTGTAGGGGTAGCCTTCGTTGAGCAGTTCTTC. Protein product: CAWSVGVAFVEQFF.

This clonotype was observed at least ten times. The chain links TRBV5-1 to TRBJ1-1, with 11 bases matching TRBD1. Germline CDR1 reads SGHRS; CDR2 reads YFSETQ. CDR3 length: 14 amino acids. Trimming cost V 5 bases and J 4 bases; bases outside gene matches: 4. The CDR3: CASSAGTGGTEAFF. CDR3 sequence (DNA): TGCGCCAGCAGTGCCGGGACAGGGGGCACTGAAGCTTTCTTT. Filled out from reference TRBV5-1 and TRBJ1-1, the complete variable domain reads KAGVTQTPRYLIKTRGQQVTLSCSPISGHRSVSWYQQTPGQGLQFLFEYFSETQRNKGNFPGRFSGRQFSNSRSEMNVSTLELGDSALYLCASSAGTGGTEAFFGQGTRLTVV.

This clonotype was found a few times. This chain joins TRBV7-8 and TRBJ1-4; 10 nucleotides align to TRBD1. With V trimmed by 5 bases and J by 6 bases, 15 bases remained unmatched. CDR1 and CDR2 from the germline V gene are SGHVS and FQNEAQ. The CDR3 extends over 18 amino acids. The CDR3 protein is CASSPLGAGTGVHEKLFF. CDR3 nucleotides: TGTGCCAGCAGCCCGCTGGGCGCCGGGACAGGGGTTCATGAAAAACTGTTTTTT. Filled out from reference TRBV7-8 and TRBJ1-4, the complete variable domain reads GAGVSQSPRYKVAKRGQDVALRCDPISGHVSLFWYQQALGQGPEFLTYFQNEAQLDKSGLPSDRFFAERPEGSVSTLKIQRTQQEDSAVYLCASSPLGAGTGVHEKLFFGSGTQLSVL.